This T cell receptor (beta chain) was recovered during a study of glioma-infiltrating T cells. Study-wide findings and caveats: Very few CDR3 sequences were shared between tissue and blood. Non-neoplastic patients had below-expected tissue-blood divergence, while all gliomas exceeded expectation.

Amplification of TCR alpha and beta CDR3 regions from RNA used iRepertoire nested multiplex PCR. For one-step reverse transcription and amplification, about 90-450 ng of tissue mRNA or PBMC total RNA was used. MiXCR, run by TCRdb on the multiplex PCR reads, gives a single entry per CDR3 protein. The data hold some 160,000 distinct CDR3 sequences, with roughly 45% observed a single time. The germline gives CDR1 SGHAT, CDR2 FQNNGV. CDR3 length equals 15 residues. Trimming removed 1 base at V and 4 bases at J, with 10 bases between. As to this clonotype: Its specificity is not known.

Sequencing input: glioma tissue, nonneoplastic brain tissue, or PBMCs (not recorded which). The receptor's source is a human donor with low-grade glioma or glioblastoma, undergoing nonglioma brain surgery, or in good health (not recorded which). The chain employs TRBV11-2 and TRBJ1-4; D call uncertain. This CDR3 is CASSLGPSLNEKLFF. CDR3 nucleotides: TGTGCCAGCAGCTTAGGTCCCAGTCTTAATGAAAAACTGTTTTTT. The full variable domain, completed using reference TRBV11-2 and TRBJ1-4, is EAGVAQSPRYKIIEKRQSVAFWCNPISGHATLYWYQQILGQGPKLLIQFQNNGVVDDSQLPKDRFSAERLKGVDSTLKIQPAKLEDSAVYLCASSLGPSLNEKLFFGSGTQLSVL.